Below are 8 T cell receptor beta chains sequenced from a single sample in a study of neoadjuvant anti-PD-1 for oral cavity cancer. Time point: after neoadjuvant nivolumab, at surgical resection. Using immunoSEQ multiplex PCR, the repertoire was profiled, and TCRdb retains in-frame clones only, with some absent. This table holds 20,000 to 25,000 clones, over 35% found once. This specimen consisted of tumor tissue, obtained after nivolumab (anti-PD-1) treatment. The receptors come from a person between 40 and 80 years old with oral cavity squamous cell carcinoma.

This clone was seen a handful of times. The V and J genes are TRBV6-1 and TRBJ1-5; D unclear. This CDR3 region has 15 residues. Germline V lookup: CDR1 MNHNS, CDR2 SASEGT. V lost 6 bases and J lost 7, with 19 bases in between. The CDR3 here is CASSLERVGGQPQHF. CDR3 nucleotide sequence: TGTGCCAGCAGCCTAGAGCGGGTCGGAGGCCAGCCCCAGCATTTT.

The table lists this clone with a few counts. The J gene is TRBJ2-3, the V gene TRBV5-1, with 7 bases identical to TRBD1. With 6 bases clipped from V and 0 bases from J, the junction kept 4 bases outside the gene matches. Germline values: CDR1 SGHRS, CDR2 YFSETQ. The CDR3 has 14 amino acids. CDR3 DNA sequence: TGCGCCAGCACAGAGGGGGCCAGCACAGATACGCAGTATTTT. Translated, it gives CASTEGASTDTQYF.

This clone was observed a few times. The chain joins TRBV4-2 to TRBJ2-3; 9 bases match TRBD1. The CDR3 spans 15 residues. V lost 1 base and J lost 4; bases outside the gene matches: 3. Germline loops: CDR1 LGHNA, CDR2 YNFKEQ. CDR3 residues: CASSQGQGVSDTQYF. CDR3 in DNA: TGTGCCAGCAGCCAAGGACAGGGGGTATCAGATACGCAGTATTTT.

The chain has TRBV6-5 and TRBJ1-2; maybe TRBD1 (5 bases). This CDR3 region has 13 residues. V dropped 5 bases and J dropped 0 bases, with 7 bases sitting between them. Germline CDR1 reads MNHEY; CDR2 reads SVGAGI. CDR3 sequence (DNA): TGTGCCAGCAGTCGGACAACTAACTATGGCTACACCTTC. Residues: CASSRTTNYGYTF.

The V call is TRBV9, the J call TRBJ1-1, with D tentatively TRBD1 (6 bases). The V end lost 1 base, the J end lost 3 bases, and 13 bases lay between the germline ends. CDR3 length: 15 residues. Germline V gene sequence: CDR1 SGDLS, CDR2 YYNGEE. CDR3 bases: TGTGCCAGCAGCGTAAGGGGACAACAAGACACTGAAGCTTTCTTT. Translated: CASSVRGQQDTEAFF. The full variable domain, in which reference TRBV9 and TRBJ1-1 provide the parts outside the CDR3, is DSGVTQTPKHLITATGQRVTLRCSPRSGDLSVYWYQQSLDQGLQFLIQYYNGEERAKGNILERFSAQQFPDLHSELNLSSLELGDSALYFCASSVRGQQDTEAFFGQGTRLTVV.

The sample holds a few counts of this clone. The rearrangement joins TRBV6-1 to TRBJ2-1, with D possibly TRBD2 on 6 matching bases. The V end lost 1 base, the J end lost 4 bases, and 14 bases lay between the germline ends. The CDR3 runs 16 residues. Per germline, CDR1 MNHNS and CDR2 SASEGT. The DNA for the CDR3 is TGTGCCAGCAGTGAAGTAGTACGGGGGAGATACAATGAGCAGTTCTTC. Translation: CASSEVVRGRYNEQFF.

V gene TRBV5-4 combines with J gene TRBJ2-5; perhaps TRBD1 as D (6 bases). CDR3 length: 15 residues. Trimming cost V 4 bases and J 5 bases, with 18 bases left between them. Germline assignment: CDR1 SGHNT and CDR2 YYREEE (reference sequence). The CDR3 reads CASSTGLTGFETQYF. The CDR3 coding sequence is TGTGCCAGCAGCACAGGGTTAACGGGGTTTGAGACCCAGTACTTC.

This chain links TRBV7-2 with TRBJ2-1; TRBD2 matches at 11 bases. With V trimmed by 6 bases and J by 10 bases, 11 bases remained unmatched. Per germline, CDR1 SGHTA and CDR2 FQGNSA. The CDR3 covers 15 residues. In nucleotides, the CDR3 is TGTGCCAGCAGATCCTTAGCGGGGGGGCTATTAGAGCAGTTCTTC. Translated: CASRSLAGGLLEQFF.